This TCR beta chain was retrieved from a study of shared clonotypes between healthy human individuals. Overall study results and limits: Deeper or shallower sequencing was expected to change how clonotypes are shared among donors.

Donors had no recently reported acute infections or vaccinations and were HIV-negative. Every contributor of samples was a Caucasian grown-up residing in Nashville, Tennessee. CDR3 length equals 16 residues. V was shortened by 0 bases and J by 1 base, with 13 bases between the two germline ends. Germline V lookup: CDR1 SGDLS, CDR2 YYNGEE. Details on this clone: Its antigen is not known.

Roughly 280 ng DNA, tens of thousands of T cell genomes, went into unsorted PBMC replicate PCRs. Sequenced by immunoSEQ multiplex PCR; TCRdb stores in-frame clones only, minus some. The sample lists about 450,000 clones, roughly three quarters seen once, with around 13% in the top ten. This chain connects TRBV9 to TRBJ2-5; no definite D call. The clonotype originates from a woman between 40 and 55 years old in good health. Some clones in this sample may be carry-over from other donors' samples. The specimen was PBMCs. CDR3 coding DNA: TGTGCCAGCAGCGTAGGCTCGGACCTAAGCCAAGAGACCCAGTACTTC. It encodes CASSVGSDLSQETQYF. Full variable domain (outside the CDR3, taken from reference TRBV9 and TRBJ2-5): DSGVTQTPKHLITATGQRVTLRCSPRSGDLSVYWYQQSLDQGLQFLIQYYNGEERAKGNILERFSAQQFPDLHSELNLSSLELGDSALYFCASSVGSDLSQETQYFGPGTRLLVL.